This entry features one T cell receptor beta chain sequence. Its antigen is as yet unknown. These data belong to a study of pediatric ulcerative colitis. J gave up 4 bases and V 1 base, and 5 bases lay outside the gene matches. Per the germline V gene, CDR1 is MDHEN and CDR2 is SYDVKM. The CDR3 runs to 16 residues. During colonoscopy, one to two rectal pinch biopsies were collected. Study-wide results and caveats: Ulcerative colitis patients shared more blood-rectal clones than controls. All ulcerative colitis patients, but no controls, carried a couple of rectal clonotypes. Rectal pinch biopsies may have included blood-derived T cells, especially in patients with overt colitis.

Samples were sequenced at Survey level, maximum 500,000 reads. Clones were sequenced by immunoSEQ multiplex PCR, and TCRdb holds only the in-frame ones, with some missing. Altogether 10,000 to 13,000 clones are present, approximately 85% being singletons, with the ten largest covering about 3.6%. The chain recombines TRBV28 with TRBJ2-3; 10 bases match TRBD2. This TCR was recovered from a girl between 5 and 17 years old who was a control in a study of pediatric ulcerative colitis. Sequences were obtained from gut tissue. As DNA, the CDR3 is TGTGCCAGCAGTTTATCTTTAGCGGGAGGCGCAGATACGCAGTATTTT. Translated: CASSLSLAGGADTQYF.